This T cell receptor (beta chain) is from a study of blood T cell repertoires in COVID-19. Study details: The analysed material was cDNA or gDNA that came from T cells, B-cell-depleted T cells, or PBMCs.

In the original workflow: For nucleated cells, counts were estimated from reference gene primer amplification. The data were produced by immunoSEQ multiplex PCR, yet TCRdb's version contains in-frame clones alone and is incomplete. The V and J calls and clone size were taken over from that table, and D and trimming were inferred from the DNA. This sample has roughly 120,000 clones, with about nine tenths found just once. This CDR3 has 14 residues. Germline assignment: CDR1 MNHEY and CDR2 SVGAGI. Germline trimming cut 5 bases from V and 8 bases from J; bases unmatched to any gene: 4. The sequencing input was peripheral blood. The gene calls are TRBV6-5 and TRBJ1-6, with TRBD1 matching 9 bases. The origin of this receptor is a human donor with active COVID-19. The donor label of this sample is uncertain. CDR3 loop: CASSLTGGDSPLHF. The CDR3 DNA is TGTGCCAGCAGTCTCACAGGGGGCGATTCACCCCTCCACTTT.